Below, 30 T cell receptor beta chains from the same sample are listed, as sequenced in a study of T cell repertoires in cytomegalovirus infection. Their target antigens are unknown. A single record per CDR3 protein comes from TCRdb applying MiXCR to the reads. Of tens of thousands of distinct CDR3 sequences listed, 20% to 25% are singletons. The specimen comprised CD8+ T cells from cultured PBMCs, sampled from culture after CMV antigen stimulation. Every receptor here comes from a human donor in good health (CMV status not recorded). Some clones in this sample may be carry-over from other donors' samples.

This CDR3 is CASSIRTGGRNSPLHF. The CDR3 DNA reads TGTGCCAGCAGTATTCGGACAGGGGGCAGAAATTCACCCCTCCACTTT. This chain joins TRBV7-2 and TRBJ1-6, with TRBD1 matching 11 bases. Per the germline V gene, CDR1 is SGHTA and CDR2 is FQGNSA. The V segment lost 6 bases and the J segment 7 bases; nucleotides outside the gene matches: 8. The CDR3 runs to 16 residues.

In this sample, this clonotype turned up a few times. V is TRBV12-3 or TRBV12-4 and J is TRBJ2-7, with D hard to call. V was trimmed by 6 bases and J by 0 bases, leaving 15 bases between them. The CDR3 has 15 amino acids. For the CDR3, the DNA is TGTGCCAGCAGCCAGGATCTCACATCCTCCTACGAGCAGTACTTC. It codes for CASSQDLTSSYEQYF.

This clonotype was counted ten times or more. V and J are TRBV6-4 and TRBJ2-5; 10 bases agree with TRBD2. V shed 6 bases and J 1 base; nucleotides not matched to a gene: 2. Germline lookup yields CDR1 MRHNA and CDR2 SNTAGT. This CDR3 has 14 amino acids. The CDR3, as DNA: TGTGCCAGCAGCTCTAGCGGGGGCCAAGAGACCCAGTACTTC. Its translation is CASSSSGGQETQYF.

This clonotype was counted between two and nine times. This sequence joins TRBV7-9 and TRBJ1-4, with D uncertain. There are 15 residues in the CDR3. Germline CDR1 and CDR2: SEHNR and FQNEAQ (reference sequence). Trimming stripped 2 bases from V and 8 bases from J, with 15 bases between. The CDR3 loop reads CASSLSPGGREKLFF. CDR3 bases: TGTGCCAGCAGCTTATCGCCGGGAGGACGGGAAAAACTGTTTTTT.

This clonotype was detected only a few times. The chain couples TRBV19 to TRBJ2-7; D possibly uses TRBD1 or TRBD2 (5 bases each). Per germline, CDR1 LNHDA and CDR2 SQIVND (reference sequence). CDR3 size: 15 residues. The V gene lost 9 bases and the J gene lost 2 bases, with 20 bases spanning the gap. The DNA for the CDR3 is TGTGCCAGGGATGTCTCGTCAGGGACCACCTACGAGCAGTACTTC. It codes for CARDVSSGTTYEQYF.

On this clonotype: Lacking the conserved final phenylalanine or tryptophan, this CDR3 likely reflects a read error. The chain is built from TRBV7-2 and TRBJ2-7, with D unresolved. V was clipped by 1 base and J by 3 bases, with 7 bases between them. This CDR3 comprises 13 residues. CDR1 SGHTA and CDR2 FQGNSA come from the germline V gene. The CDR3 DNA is TGTGCCAGCAGCTTAGTACCGGTCTACGAGCAGTACCTT. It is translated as CASSLVPVYEQYL.

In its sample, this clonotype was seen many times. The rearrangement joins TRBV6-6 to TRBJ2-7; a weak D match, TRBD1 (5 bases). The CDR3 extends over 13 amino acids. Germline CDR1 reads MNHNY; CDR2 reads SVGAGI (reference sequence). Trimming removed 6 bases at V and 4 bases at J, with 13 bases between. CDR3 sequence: CASSIRTQYEQYF. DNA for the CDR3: TGTGCCAGCAGCATACGGACACAATACGAGCAGTACTTC.

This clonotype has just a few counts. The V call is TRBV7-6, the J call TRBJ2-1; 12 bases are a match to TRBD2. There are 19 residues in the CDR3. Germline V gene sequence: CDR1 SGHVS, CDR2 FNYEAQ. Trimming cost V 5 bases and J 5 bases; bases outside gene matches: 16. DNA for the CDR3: TGTGCCAGCAGCCTACTAGCGGGGGGTACAATGAGCAGGGACAATGAGCAGTTCTTC. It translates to CASSLLAGGTMSRDNEQFF.

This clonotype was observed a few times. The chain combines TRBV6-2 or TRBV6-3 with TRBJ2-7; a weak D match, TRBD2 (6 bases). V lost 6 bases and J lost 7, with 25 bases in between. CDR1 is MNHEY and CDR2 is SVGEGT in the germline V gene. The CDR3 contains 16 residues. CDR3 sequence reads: CASRPYRGISSREQYF. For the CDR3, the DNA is TGTGCCAGCAGACCGTACCGGGGGATCTCCAGTCGAGAGCAGTACTTC.

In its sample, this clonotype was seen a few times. The CDR3 DNA is TGTGCCAGCAGCCCCTTTGGGTCTACCATATATTTT. It is translated as CASSPFGSTIYF. The chain joins TRBV7-2 to TRBJ1-3; D gene uncertain. Per the germline V gene, CDR1 is SGHTA and CDR2 is FQGNSA. V lost 5 bases and J 10 bases, leaving 12 bases between the germline ends. This CDR3 has 12 residues. The full variable domain, completed using reference TRBV7-2 and TRBJ1-3, is GAGVSQSPSNKVTEKGKDVELRCDPISGHTALYWYRQSLGQGLEFLIYFQGNSAPDKSGLPSDRFSAERTGGSVSTLTIQRTQQEDSAVYLCASSPFGSTIYFGEGSWLTVV.

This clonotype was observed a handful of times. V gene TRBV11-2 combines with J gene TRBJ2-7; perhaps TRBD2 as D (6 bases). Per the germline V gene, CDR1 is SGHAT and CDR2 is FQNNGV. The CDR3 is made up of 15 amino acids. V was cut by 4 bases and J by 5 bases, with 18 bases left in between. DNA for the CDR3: TGTGCCAGCAGCTCCGACCCCTACGGGAGAAACGAGCAGTACTTC. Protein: CASSSDPYGRNEQYF.

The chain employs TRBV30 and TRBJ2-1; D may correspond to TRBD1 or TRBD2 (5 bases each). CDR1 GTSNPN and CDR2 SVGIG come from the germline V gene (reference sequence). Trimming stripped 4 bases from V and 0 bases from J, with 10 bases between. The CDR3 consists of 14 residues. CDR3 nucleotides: TGTGCCTGGATCGGGACCGCCTCCTACAATGAGCAGTTCTTC. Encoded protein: CAWIGTASYNEQFF.

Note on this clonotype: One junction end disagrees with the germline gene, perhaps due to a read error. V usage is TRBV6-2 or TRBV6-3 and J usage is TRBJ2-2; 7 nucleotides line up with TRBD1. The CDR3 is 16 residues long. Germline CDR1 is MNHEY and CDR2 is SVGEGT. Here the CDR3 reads CASSPFKGAKTGELFF. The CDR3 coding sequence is TGTGCCAGCAGCCCTTTTAAGGGGGCGAAAACCGGGGAGCTGTTTTTT.

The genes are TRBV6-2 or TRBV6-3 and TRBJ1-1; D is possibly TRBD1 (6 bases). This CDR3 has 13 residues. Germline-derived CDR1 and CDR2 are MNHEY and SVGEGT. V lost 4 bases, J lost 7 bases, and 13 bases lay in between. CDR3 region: CASSLTLDSEAFF. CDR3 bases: TGTGCCAGCAGTTTAACCCTGGACAGTGAAGCTTTCTTT.

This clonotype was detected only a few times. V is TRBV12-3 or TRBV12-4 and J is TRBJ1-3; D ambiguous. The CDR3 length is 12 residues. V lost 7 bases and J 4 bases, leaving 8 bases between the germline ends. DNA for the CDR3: TGTGCCAGCAACCTGTCCGGAAACACCATATATTTT. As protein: CASNLSGNTIYF.

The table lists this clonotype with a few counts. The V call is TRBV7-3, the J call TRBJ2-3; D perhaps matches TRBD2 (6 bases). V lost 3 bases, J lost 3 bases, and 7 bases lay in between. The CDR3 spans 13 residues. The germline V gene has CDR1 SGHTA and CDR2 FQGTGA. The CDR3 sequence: CASSFGGTDTQYF. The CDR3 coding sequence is TGTGCCAGCAGCTTTGGGGGGACAGATACGCAGTATTTT. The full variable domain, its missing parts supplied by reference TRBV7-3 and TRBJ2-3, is GAGVSQTPSNKVTEKGKYVELRCDPISGHTALYWYRQSLGQGPEFLIYFQGTGAADDSGLPNDRFFAVRPEGSVSTLKIQRTERGDSAVYLCASSFGGTDTQYFGPGTRLTVL.

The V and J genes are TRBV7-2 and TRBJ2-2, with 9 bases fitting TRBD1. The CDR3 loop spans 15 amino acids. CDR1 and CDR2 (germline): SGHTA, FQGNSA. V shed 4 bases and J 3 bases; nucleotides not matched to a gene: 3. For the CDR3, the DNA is TGTGCCAGCAGCTCCAGGGACAGGGACACCGGGGAGCTGTTTTTT. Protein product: CASSSRDRDTGELFF.

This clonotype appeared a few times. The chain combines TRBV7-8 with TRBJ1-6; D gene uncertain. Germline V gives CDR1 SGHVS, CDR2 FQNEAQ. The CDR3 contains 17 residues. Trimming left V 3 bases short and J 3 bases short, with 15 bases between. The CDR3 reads CASSLSTASYYNSPLHF. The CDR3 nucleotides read TGTGCCAGCAGCTTGTCAACCGCCTCGTACTATAATTCACCCCTCCACTTT.

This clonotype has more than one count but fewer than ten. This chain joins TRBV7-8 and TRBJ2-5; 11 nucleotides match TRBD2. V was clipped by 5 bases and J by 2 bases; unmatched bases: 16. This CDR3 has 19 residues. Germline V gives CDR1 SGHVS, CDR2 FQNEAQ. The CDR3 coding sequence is TGTGCCAGCAGCCCACTCTACCAAACTAGCGGGGGCTTACAAGAGACCCAGTACTTC. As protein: CASSPLYQTSGGLQETQYF. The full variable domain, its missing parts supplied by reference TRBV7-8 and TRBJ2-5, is GAGVSQSPRYKVAKRGQDVALRCDPISGHVSLFWYQQALGQGPEFLTYFQNEAQLDKSGLPSDRFFAERPEGSVSTLKIQRTQQEDSAVYLCASSPLYQTSGGLQETQYFGPGTRLLVL.

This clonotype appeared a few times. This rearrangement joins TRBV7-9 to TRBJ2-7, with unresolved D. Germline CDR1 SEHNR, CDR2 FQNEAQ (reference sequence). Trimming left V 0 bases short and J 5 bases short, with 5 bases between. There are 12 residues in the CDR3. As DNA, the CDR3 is TGTGCCAGCAGCTTAGCGAACAACGAGCAGTACTTC. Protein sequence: CASSLANNEQYF.

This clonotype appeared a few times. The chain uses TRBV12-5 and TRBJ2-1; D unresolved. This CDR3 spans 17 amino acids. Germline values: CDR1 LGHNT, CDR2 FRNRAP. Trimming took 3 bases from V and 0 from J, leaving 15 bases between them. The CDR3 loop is CASGFEVEDYSYNEQFF. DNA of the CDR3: TGTGCTAGTGGTTTCGAAGTTGAGGATTACTCCTACAATGAGCAGTTCTTC.

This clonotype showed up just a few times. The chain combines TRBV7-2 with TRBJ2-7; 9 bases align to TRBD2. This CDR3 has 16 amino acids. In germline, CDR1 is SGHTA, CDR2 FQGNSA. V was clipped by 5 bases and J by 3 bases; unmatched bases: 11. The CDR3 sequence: CASSTSGLARGYEQYF. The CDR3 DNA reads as TGTGCCAGCAGCACCTCGGGACTAGCCCGTGGCTACGAGCAGTACTTC.

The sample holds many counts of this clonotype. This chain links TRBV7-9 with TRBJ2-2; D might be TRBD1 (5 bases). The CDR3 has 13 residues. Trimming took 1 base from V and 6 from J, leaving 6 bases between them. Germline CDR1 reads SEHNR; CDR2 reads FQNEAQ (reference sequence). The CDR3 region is CASSLGQSGELFF. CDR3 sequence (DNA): TGTGCCAGCAGCTTAGGACAGTCCGGGGAGCTGTTTTTT.

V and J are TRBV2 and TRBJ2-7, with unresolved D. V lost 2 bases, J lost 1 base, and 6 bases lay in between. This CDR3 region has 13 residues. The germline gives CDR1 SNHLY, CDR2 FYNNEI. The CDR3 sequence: CASSENVSYEQYF. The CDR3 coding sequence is TGTGCCAGCAGTGAAAACGTGTCCTACGAGCAGTACTTC.

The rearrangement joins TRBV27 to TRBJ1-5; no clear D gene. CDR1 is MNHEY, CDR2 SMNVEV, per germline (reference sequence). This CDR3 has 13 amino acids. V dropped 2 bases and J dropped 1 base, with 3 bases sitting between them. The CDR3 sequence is CASSLRSNQPQHF. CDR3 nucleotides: TGTGCCAGCAGTTTACGGAGCAATCAGCCCCAGCATTTT.

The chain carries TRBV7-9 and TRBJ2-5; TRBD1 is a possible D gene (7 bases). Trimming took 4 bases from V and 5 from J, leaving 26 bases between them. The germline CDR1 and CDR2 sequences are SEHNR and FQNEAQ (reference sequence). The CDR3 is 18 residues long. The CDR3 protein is CASSSLEVMREDRETQYF. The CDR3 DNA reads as TGTGCCAGCAGCTCCCTAGAGGTTATGAGGGAGGACAGGGAGACCCAGTACTTC.

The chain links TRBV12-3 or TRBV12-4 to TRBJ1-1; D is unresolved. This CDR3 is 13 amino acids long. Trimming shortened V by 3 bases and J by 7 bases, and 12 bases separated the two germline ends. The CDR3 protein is CASSFGEFVEAFF. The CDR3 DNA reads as TGTGCCAGCAGTTTTGGGGAGTTCGTTGAAGCTTTCTTT.

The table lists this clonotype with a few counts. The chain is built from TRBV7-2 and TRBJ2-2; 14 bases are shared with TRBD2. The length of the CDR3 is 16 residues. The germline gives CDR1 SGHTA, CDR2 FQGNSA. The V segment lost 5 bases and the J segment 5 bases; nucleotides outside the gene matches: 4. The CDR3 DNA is TGTGCCAGCAGCCCGCGGACTAGCGGGAGGACCGGGGAGCTGTTTTTT. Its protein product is CASSPRTSGRTGELFF.

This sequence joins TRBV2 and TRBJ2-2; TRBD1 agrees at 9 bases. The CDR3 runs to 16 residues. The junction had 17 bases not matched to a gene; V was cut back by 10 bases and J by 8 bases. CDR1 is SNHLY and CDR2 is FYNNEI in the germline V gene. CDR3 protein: CATTFTRDRVAGELFF. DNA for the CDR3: TGTGCCACAACTTTCACCCGGGACAGGGTTGCAGGGGAGCTGTTTTTT.

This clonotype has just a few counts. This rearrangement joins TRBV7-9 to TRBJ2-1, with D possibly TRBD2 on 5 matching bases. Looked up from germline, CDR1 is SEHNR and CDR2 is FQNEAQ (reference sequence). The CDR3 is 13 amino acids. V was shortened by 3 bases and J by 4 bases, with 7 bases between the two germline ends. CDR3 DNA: TGTGCCAGCAGCTTTCCGGGGTACAATGAGCAGTTCTTC. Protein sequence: CASSFPGYNEQFF.